This passage covers 15 T cell receptor beta chains from one sample sequenced in a study of T cell responses to AZD1222 COVID-19 vaccine. Sequencing was performed with immunoSEQ multiplex PCR; in TCRdb, only in-frame clones are kept and a portion is missing. The sample shows more than 60,000 clones, about nine tenths of them seen only once. Sample: peripheral blood, taken on day 0 of AZD1222 vaccination. These TCRs come from an adult in good health.

This clone came up once. CDR3 loop: CASSPSGRGNEQYF. The DNA for the CDR3 is TGTGCCAGCAGTCCCAGCGGGAGGGGAAACGAGCAGTACTTC. The V call is TRBV6-5, the J call TRBJ2-7; the match to TRBD2 covers 10 bases. The CDR3 extends over 14 amino acids. Germline V lookup: CDR1 MNHEY, CDR2 SVGAGI. The trim removed 5 bases at V and 5 bases at J, leaving 6 bases unmatched.

V is TRBV2 and J is TRBJ1-4; D might be TRBD1 (5 bases). Trimming pared 6 bases from V and 7 bases from J, leaving 18 bases between. The CDR3 is 15 residues long. CDR1 SNHLY and CDR2 FYNNEI come from the germline V gene. CDR3 nucleotide sequence: TGTGCCAGCAGACTGATATCGGTGACAGCTGAAAAACTGTTTTTT. This sequence encodes CASRLISVTAEKLFF.

Note on this clone: At one of its ends the junction is not consistent with the germline gene, which may arise from a read error. V is TRBV18 and J is TRBJ2-5; TRBD1 matches 8 bases. The CDR3 has 18 amino acids. The germline gives CDR1 KGHSH, CDR2 LQKENI. CDR3 sequence reads: CASSPRAGGQGTPETQYF. The CDR3, as DNA: TGTGCCAGCTCGCCACGGGCGGGCGGACAGGGTACACCAGAGACCCAGTACTTC. Full variable domain (missing parts from reference TRBV18 and TRBJ2-5): NAGVMQNPRHLVRRRGQEARLRCSPMKGHSHVYWYRQLPEEGLKFMVYLQKENIIDESGMPKERFSAEFPKEGPSILRIQQVVRGDSAAYFCASSPRAGGQGTPETQYFGPGTRLLVL.

This chain links TRBV19 with TRBJ1-1, with D perhaps matching TRBD1 (5 bases). The CDR3 runs to 13 residues. Trimming removed 3 bases from V and 8 bases from J, with 13 bases in between. Germline CDR1 is LNHDA and CDR2 is SQIVND (reference sequence). The CDR3 coding sequence is TGTGCCAGTAGTATGGGGGGGAGTTTAGAAGCTTTCTTT. It codes for CASSMGGSLEAFF.

The rearrangement links TRBV19 to TRBJ1-5; TRBD1 might be the D (5 bases). The CDR3 is made up of 15 amino acids. Germline-derived CDR1 and CDR2 are LNHDA and SQIVND (reference sequence). The V gene lost 10 bases and the J gene lost 3 bases, with 19 bases spanning the gap. CDR3 in amino acids: CATQRQPSSNQPQHF. In DNA form, the CDR3 reads TGTGCCACTCAGCGACAGCCGTCGTCCAATCAGCCCCAGCATTTT.

In this sample, this clone turned up once. The chain is built from TRBV6-4 and TRBJ2-3; weak D call: TRBD1 (5 bases). Germline values: CDR1 MRHNA, CDR2 SNTAGT. The CDR3 has 16 residues. V was pared by 5 bases and J by 1 base, with 16 bases between. The CDR3 region is CASSQQVAQRTDTQYF. CDR3 DNA: TGTGCCAGCAGTCAACAGGTCGCCCAGCGCACAGATACGCAGTATTTT.

This clone was counted a few times. CDR3 coding DNA: TGTGCCATCAGTGATCAGGGTATGAATTCACCCCTCCACTTT. Residues: CAISDQGMNSPLHF. The J gene is TRBJ1-6, the V gene TRBV10-3, with D tentatively TRBD1 (5 bases). The germline V gene has CDR1 ENHRY and CDR2 SYGVKD. The CDR3 extends over 14 amino acids. Trimming left V 3 bases short and J 7 bases short, with 10 bases between.

Notes on this clone: Sequence at one end of the junction differs from germline and may be a read error. The rearrangement joins TRBV7-9 to TRBJ1-1; the D gene is possibly TRBD1 (5 bases). The germline gives CDR1 SEHNR, CDR2 FQNEAQ (reference sequence). The CDR3 runs to 16 residues. CDR3 coding DNA: TGTGCCAGCAGTTTAGGGGTCCGAACGGGGGACACTGAAGCTTTCTTT. Amino acids: CASSLGVRTGDTEAFF.

The chain uses TRBV6-4 and TRBJ1-6, with D hard to call. CDR1 and CDR2 from the germline V gene are MRHNA and SNTAGT. This CDR3 has 13 amino acids. V was pared by 0 bases and J by 14 bases, with 11 bases between. Here the CDR3 reads CASSDSEKGTLHF. For the CDR3, the DNA is TGTGCCAGCAGTGACTCGGAAAAAGGGACCCTCCACTTT.

The V call is TRBV19, the J call TRBJ2-4; no firm D call. The CDR3 covers 14 residues. Deletions cut 4 bases from V and 10 bases from J, with 17 bases between. Germline lookup yields CDR1 LNHDA and CDR2 SQIVND (reference sequence). The CDR3 sequence is CASSSFDNQGIQYF. The CDR3 coding sequence is TGTGCCAGTAGTAGTTTCGACAACCAAGGAATTCAGTACTTC. The full variable domain, rest sourced from reference TRBV19 and TRBJ2-4, is DGGITQSPKYLFRKEGQNVTLSCEQNLNHDAMYWYRQDPGQGLRLIYYSQIVNDFQKGDIAEGYSVSREKKESFPLTVTSAQKNPTAFYLCASSSFDNQGIQYFGAGTRLSVL.

V usage is TRBV5-5 and J usage is TRBJ1-1, with 9 bases that match TRBD1. Germline values: CDR1 SGHKS, CDR2 YYEKEE (reference sequence). Trimming at V came to 4 bases and at J to 11 bases, leaving 9 bases not matched to a gene. This CDR3 comprises 13 residues. CDR3: CASSPLGTGSAFF. The CDR3 region has the DNA TGTGCCAGCAGCCCCTTAGGGACAGGGTCCGCTTTCTTT.

The chain is built from TRBV7-9 and TRBJ1-5; 8 bases line up with TRBD1. Per the germline V gene, CDR1 is SEHNR and CDR2 is FQNEAQ (reference sequence). The CDR3 covers 15 residues. Trimming took 5 bases from V and 5 from J; bases not matched to a gene: 8. The DNA for the CDR3 is TGTGCCAGCAGCGCCCAGACAGGGGAGGATCAGCCCCAGCATTTT. It codes for CASSAQTGEDQPQHF. Full variable domain (rest looked up from reference TRBV7-9 and TRBJ1-5): DTGVSQNPRHKITKRGQNVTFRCDPISEHNRLYWYRQTLGQGPEFLTYFQNEAQLEKSRLLSDRFSAERPKGSFSTLEIQRTEQGDSAMYLCASSAQTGEDQPQHFGDGTRLSIL.

This clone was observed once. The chain couples TRBV5-4 to TRBJ2-5; TRBD1 aligns across 7 bases. Germline assignment: CDR1 SGHNT and CDR2 YYREEE (reference sequence). Trimming cost V 0 bases and J 9 bases; bases outside gene matches: 11. CDR3 size: 15 residues. CDR3 region: CASSLGRGDRRAQYF. The CDR3 nucleotides read TGTGCCAGCAGCTTGGGGCGTGGGGACAGACGGGCCCAGTACTTC. The complete variable domain, with remaining parts taken from reference TRBV5-4 and TRBJ2-5, reads ETGVTQSPTHLIKTRGQQVTLRCSSQSGHNTVSWYQQALGQGPQFIFQYYREEENGRGNFPPRFSGLQFPNYSSELNVNALELDDSALYLCASSLGRGDRRAQYFGPGTRLLVL.

The J gene is TRBJ2-5, the V gene TRBV6-5; D is possibly TRBD1 (6 bases). The CDR3 loop spans 16 amino acids. Trimming left V 0 bases short and J 6 bases short, with 17 bases between. Germline V gives CDR1 MNHEY, CDR2 SVGAGI. The CDR3 DNA is TGTGCCAGCAGTTACTCGACGGACAGTGAGGGGAAGACCCAGTACTTC. It is translated as CASSYSTDSEGKTQYF.

The chain recombines TRBV10-3 with TRBJ1-5; D ambiguous. V lost 4 bases and J 0 bases, leaving 7 bases between the germline ends. The CDR3 extends over 14 amino acids. Germline CDR1 and CDR2: ENHRY and SYGVKD. CDR3 residues: CAISVQDSNQPQHF. CDR3 coding DNA: TGTGCCATCAGTGTGCAGGATAGCAATCAGCCCCAGCATTTT.